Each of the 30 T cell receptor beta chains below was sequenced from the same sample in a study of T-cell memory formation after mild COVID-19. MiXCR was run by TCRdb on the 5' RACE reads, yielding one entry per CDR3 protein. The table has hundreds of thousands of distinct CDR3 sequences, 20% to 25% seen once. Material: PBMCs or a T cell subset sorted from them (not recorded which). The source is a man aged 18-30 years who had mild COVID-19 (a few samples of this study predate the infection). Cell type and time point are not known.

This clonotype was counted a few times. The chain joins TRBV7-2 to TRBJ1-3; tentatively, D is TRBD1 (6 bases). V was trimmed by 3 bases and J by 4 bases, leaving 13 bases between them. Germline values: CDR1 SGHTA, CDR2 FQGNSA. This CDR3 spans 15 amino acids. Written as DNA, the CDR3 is TGTGCCAGCAGCTTCCGGGACATGGCCGGAAACACCATATATTTT. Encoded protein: CASSFRDMAGNTIYF.

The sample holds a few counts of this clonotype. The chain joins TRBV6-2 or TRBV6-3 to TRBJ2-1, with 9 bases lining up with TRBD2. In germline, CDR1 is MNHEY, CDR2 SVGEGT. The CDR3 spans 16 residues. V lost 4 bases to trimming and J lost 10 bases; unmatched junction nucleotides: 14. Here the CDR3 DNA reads TGTGCCAGCAGTTCAGCCTCTAGCGGGGTCCGAAGGGAGCAGTTCTTC. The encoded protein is CASSSASSGVRREQFF.

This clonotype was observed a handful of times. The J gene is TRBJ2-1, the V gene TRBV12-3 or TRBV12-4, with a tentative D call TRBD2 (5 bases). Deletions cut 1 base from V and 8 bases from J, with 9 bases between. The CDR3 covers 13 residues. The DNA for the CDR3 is TGTGCCAGCAGTTTAGACGACGGGGATGAGCAGTTCTTC. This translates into CASSLDDGDEQFF.

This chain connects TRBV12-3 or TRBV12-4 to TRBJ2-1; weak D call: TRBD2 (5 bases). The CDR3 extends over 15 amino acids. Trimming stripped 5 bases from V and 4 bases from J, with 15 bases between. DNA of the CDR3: TGTGCCAGCAGTACGTTGTTCCGCGGGTACAATGAGCAGTTCTTC. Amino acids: CASSTLFRGYNEQFF.

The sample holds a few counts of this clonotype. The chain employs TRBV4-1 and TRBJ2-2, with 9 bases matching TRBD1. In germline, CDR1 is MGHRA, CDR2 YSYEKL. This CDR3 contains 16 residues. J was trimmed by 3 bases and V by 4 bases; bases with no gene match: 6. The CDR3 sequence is CASSLLQGADTGELFF. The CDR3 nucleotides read TGCGCCAGCAGCCTCCTACAGGGGGCTGACACCGGGGAGCTGTTTTTT.

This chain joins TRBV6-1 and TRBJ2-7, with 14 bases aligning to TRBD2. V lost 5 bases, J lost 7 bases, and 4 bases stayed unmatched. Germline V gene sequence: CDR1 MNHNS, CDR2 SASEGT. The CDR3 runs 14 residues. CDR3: CASSTGTSGGEQYV. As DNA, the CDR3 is TGTGCCAGCAGTACCGGGACTAGCGGGGGAGAGCAGTACGTC.

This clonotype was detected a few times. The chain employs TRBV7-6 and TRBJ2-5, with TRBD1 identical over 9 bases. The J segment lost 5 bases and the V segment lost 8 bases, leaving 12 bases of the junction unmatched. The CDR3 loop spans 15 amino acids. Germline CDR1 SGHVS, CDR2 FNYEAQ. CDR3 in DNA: TGTGCCAGCGCCTCCGGACAGGGGTTAAGGGAGACCCAGTACTTC. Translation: CASASGQGLRETQYF.

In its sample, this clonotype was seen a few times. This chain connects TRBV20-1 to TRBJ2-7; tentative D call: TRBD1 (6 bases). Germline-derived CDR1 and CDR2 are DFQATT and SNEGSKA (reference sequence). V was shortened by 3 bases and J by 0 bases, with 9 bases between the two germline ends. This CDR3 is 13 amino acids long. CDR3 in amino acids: CSARQGHSYEQYV. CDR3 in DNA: TGCAGTGCTAGGCAGGGGCACTCCTACGAGCAGTACGTC.

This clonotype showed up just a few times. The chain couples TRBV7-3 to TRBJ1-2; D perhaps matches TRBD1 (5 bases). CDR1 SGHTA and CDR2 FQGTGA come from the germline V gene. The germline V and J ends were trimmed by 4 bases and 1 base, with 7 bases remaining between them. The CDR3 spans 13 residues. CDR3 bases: TGTGCCAGCAGCTCGGGACTTAACTATGGCTACACCTTC. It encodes CASSSGLNYGYTF.

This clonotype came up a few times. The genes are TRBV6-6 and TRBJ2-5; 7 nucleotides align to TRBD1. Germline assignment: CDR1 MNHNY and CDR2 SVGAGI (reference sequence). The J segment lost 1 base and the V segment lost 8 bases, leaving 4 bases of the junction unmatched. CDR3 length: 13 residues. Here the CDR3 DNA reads TGTGCCAGCGGGACAGAACCCCAAGAGACCCAGTACTTC. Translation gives CASGTEPQETQYF.

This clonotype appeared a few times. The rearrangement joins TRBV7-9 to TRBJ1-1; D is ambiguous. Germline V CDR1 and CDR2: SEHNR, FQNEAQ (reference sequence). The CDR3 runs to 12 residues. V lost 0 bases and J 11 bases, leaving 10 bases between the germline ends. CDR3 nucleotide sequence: TGTGCCAGCAGCTTAGCGATAGGGTGGGCTTTCTTT. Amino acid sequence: CASSLAIGWAFF.

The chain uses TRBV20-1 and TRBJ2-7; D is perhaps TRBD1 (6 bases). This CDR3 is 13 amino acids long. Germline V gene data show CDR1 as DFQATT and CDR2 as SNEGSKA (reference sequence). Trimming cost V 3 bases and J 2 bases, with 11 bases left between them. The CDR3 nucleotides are TGCAGTGCTAGCCCGACAGGTCCCTACGAGCAGTACGTC. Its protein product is CSASPTGPYEQYV.

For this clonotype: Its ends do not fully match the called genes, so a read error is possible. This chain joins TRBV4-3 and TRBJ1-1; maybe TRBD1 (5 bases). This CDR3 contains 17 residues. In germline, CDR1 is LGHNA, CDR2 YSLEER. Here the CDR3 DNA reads TGCGCCAGCAGCCAACCTTCAAGGGGAAAACTGAACACTGAAGCTTTATTT. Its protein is CASSQPSRGKLNTEALF.

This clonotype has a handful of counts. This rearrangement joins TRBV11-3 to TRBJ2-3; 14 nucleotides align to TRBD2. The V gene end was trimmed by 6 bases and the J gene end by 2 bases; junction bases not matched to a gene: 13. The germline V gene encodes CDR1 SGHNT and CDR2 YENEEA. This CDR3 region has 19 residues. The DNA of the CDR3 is TGTGCCAGCAGTTTTCCAGTGGGACTAGCGGGGGCACCCACAGATACGCAGTATTTT. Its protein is CASSFPVGLAGAPTDTQYF.

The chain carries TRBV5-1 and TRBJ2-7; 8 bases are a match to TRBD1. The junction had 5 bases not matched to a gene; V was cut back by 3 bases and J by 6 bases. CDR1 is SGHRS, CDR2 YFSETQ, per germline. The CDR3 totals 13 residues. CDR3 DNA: TGCGCCAGCAGCTCCGGACAGGGCAGCGAGCAGTACGTC. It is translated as CASSSGQGSEQYV.

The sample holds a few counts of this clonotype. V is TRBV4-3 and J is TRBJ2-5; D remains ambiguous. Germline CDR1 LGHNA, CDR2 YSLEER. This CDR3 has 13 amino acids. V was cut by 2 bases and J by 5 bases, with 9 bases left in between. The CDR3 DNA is TGCGCCAGCAGCCAACGTCTCCGGGAGACCCAGTACTTC. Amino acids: CASSQRLRETQYF.

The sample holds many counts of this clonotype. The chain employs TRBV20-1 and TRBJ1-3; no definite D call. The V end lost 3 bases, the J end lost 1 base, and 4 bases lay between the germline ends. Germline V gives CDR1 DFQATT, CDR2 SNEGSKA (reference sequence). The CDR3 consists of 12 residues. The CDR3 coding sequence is TGCAGTGCTAGTAATTCTGGAAACACCATATATTTT. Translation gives CSASNSGNTIYF.

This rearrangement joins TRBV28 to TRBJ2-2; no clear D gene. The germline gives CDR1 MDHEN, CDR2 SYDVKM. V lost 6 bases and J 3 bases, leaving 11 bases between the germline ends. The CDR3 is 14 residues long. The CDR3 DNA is TGTGCCAGCAGAGCCCGTCGGGACACCGGGGAGCTGTTTTTT. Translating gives CASRARRDTGELFF.

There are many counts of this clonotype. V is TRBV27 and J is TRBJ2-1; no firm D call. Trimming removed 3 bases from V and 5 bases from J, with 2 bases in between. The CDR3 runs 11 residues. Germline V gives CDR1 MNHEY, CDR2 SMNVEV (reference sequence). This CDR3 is CASSLDNEQFF. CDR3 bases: TGTGCCAGCAGTTTGGACAATGAGCAGTTCTTC.

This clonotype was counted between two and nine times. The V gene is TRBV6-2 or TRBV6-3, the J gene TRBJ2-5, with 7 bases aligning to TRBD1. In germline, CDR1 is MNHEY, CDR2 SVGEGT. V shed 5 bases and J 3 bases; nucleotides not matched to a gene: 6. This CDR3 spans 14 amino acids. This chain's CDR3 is CASSQSGGKETQYF. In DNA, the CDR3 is TGTGCCAGCAGTCAATCAGGGGGAAAAGAGACCCAGTACTTC.

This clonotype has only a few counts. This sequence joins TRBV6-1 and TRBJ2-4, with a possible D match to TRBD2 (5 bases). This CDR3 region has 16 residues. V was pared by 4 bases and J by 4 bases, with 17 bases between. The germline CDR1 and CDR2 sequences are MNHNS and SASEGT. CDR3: CASSGPIGLAKNIQYF. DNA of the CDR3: TGTGCCAGCAGTGGACCGATTGGGCTAGCTAAAAACATTCAGTACTTC.

The CDR3 protein is CASTSGLAGGLETQYF. The CDR3 bases are TGTGCCAGCACCTCGGGACTAGCGGGGGGGCTTGAGACCCAGTACTTC. The chain links TRBV7-2 to TRBJ2-5; 16 bases agree with TRBD2. V gave up 7 bases and J gave up 5 bases; unmatched junction bases: 7. Germline CDR1 reads SGHTA; CDR2 reads FQGNSA. CDR3 length: 16 residues. The whole variable domain, filled in from reference TRBV7-2 and TRBJ2-5, reads GAGVSQSPSNKVTEKGKDVELRCDPISGHTALYWYRQSLGQGLEFLIYFQGNSAPDKSGLPSDRFSAERTGGSVSTLTIQRTQQEDSAVYLCASTSGLAGGLETQYFGPGTRLLVL.

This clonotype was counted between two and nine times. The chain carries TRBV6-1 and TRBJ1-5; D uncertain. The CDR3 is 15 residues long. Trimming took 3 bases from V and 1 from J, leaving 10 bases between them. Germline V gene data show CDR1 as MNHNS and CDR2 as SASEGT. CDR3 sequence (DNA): TGTGCCAGCAGTGAGAGGGTCAGGAGCAATCAGCCCCAGCATTTT. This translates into CASSERVRSNQPQHF.

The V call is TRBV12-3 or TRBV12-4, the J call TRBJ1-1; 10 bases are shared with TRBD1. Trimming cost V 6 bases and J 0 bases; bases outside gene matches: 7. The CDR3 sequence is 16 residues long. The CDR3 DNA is TGTGCCAGCAGCCGGGACAGGGGATTAATGAACACTGAAGCTTTCTTT. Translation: CASSRDRGLMNTEAFF.

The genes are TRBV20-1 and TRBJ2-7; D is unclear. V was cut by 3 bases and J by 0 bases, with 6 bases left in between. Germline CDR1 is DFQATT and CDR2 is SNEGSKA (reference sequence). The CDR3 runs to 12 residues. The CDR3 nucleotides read TGCAGTGCTAGCGGCAGCTCCTACGAGCAGTACGTC. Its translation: CSASGSSYEQYV.

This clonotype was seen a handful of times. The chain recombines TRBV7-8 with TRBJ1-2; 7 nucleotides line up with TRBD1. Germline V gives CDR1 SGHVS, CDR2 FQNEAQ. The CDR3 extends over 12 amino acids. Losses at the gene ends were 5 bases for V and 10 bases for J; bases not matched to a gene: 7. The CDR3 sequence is CASSPQGPNYTF. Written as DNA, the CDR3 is TGTGCCAGCAGCCCACAGGGGCCCAACTACACCTTC.

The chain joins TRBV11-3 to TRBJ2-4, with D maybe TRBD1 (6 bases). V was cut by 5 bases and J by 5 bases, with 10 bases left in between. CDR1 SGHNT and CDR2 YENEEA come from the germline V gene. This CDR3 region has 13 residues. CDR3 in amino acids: CASSLGQQNIQYF. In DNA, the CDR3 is TGTGCCAGCAGCCTTGGACAGCAAAACATTCAGTACTTC.

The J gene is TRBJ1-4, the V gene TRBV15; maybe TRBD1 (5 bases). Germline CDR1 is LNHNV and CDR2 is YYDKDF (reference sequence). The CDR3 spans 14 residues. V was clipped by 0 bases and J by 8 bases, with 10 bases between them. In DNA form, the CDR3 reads TGTGCCACCAGCAGAGATCAGGGACCGGAAAAACTGTTTTTT. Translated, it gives CATSRDQGPEKLFF.

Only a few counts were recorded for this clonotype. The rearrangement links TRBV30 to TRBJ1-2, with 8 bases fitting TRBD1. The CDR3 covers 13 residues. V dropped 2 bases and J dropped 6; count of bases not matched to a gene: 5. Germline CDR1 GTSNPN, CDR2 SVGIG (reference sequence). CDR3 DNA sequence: TGTGCCTGGAGTCTGACAGGGGATCATGGCTACACCTTC. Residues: CAWSLTGDHGYTF.

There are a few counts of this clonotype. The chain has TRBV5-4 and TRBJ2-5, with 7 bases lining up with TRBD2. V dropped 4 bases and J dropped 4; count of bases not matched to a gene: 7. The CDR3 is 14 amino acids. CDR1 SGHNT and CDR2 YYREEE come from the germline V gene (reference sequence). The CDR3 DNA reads TGTGCCAGCAGCCCCGCGGGGGTGGGAGAGACCCAGTACTTC. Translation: CASSPAGVGETQYF.